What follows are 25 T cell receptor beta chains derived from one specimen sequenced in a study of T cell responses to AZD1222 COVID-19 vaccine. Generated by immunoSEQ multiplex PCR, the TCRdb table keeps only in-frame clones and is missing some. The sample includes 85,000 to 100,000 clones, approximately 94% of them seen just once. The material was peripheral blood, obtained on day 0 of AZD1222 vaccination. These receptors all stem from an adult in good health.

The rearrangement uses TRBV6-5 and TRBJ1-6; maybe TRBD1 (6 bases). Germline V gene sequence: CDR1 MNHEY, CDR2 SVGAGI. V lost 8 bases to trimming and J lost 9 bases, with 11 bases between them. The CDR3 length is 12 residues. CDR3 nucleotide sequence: TGTGCCAGCCACGGGGGCGGTTCACCCCTCCACTTT. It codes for CASHGGGSPLHF.

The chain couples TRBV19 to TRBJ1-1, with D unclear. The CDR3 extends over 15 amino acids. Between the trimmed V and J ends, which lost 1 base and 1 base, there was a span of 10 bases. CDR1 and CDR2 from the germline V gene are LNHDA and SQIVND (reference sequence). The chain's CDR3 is CASSIAAGPNTEAFF. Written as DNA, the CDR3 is TGTGCCAGTAGTATAGCGGCGGGCCCGAACACTGAAGCTTTCTTT.

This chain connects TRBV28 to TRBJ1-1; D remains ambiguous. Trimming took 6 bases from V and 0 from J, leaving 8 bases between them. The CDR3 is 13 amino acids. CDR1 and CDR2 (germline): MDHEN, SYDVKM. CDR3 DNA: TGTGCCAGCAGGAGGCAGCTGAACACTGAAGCTTTCTTT. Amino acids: CASRRQLNTEAFF.

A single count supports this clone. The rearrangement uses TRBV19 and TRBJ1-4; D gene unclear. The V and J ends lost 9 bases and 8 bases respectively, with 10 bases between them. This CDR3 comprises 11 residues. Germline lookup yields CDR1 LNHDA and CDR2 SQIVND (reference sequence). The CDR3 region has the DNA TGTGCCAGCCAAATGGCGGAAAAACTGTTTTTT. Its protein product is CASQMAEKLFF.

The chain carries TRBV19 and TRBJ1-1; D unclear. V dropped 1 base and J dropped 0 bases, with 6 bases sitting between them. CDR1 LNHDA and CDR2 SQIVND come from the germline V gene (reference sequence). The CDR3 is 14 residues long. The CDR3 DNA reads TGTGCCAGTAGTATAGGGCAGCTGAACACTGAAGCTTTCTTT. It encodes CASSIGQLNTEAFF. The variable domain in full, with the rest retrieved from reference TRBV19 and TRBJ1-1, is DGGITQSPKYLFRKEGQNVTLSCEQNLNHDAMYWYRQDPGQGLRLIYYSQIVNDFQKGDIAEGYSVSREKKESFPLTVTSAQKNPTAFYLCASSIGQLNTEAFFGQGTRLTVV.

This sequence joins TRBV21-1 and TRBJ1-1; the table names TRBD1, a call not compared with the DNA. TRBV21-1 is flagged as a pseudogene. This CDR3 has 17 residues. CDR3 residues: CARRRIRTGGQDTEAFF. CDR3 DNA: TGTGCCCGCCGGCGTATTAGGACAGGGGGCCAGGACACTGAAGCTTTCTTT.

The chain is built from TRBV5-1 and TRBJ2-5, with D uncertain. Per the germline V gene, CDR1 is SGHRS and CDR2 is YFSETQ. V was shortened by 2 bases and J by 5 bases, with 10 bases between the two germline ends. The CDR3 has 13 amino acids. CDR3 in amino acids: CASSLVSGETQYF. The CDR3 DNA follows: TGCGCCAGCAGCTTAGTGTCGGGTGAGACCCAGTACTTC. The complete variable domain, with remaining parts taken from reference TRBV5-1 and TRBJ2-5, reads KAGVTQTPRYLIKTRGQQVTLSCSPISGHRSVSWYQQTPGQGLQFLFEYFSETQRNKGNFPGRFSGRQFSNSRSEMNVSTLELGDSALYLCASSLVSGETQYFGPGTRLLVL.

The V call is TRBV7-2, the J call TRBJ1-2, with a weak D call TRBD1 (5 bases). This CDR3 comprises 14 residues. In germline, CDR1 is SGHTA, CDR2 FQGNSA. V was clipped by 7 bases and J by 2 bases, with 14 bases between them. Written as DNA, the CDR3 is TGTGCCAGCACCGTCGGTGGACACAACTATGGCTACACCTTC. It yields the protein CASTVGGHNYGYTF.

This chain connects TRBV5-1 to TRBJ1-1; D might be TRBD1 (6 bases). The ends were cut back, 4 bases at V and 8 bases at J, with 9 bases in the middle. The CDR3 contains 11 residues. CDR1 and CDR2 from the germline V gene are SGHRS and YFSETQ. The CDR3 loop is CASSPGQEAFF. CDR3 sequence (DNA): TGCGCCAGCAGCCCGGGACAAGAAGCTTTCTTT.

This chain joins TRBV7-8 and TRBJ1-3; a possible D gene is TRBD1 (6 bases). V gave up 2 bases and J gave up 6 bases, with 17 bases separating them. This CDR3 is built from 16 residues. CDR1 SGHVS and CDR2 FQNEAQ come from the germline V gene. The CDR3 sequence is CASSLSGQSYKNTIYF. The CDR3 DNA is TGTGCCAGCAGCTTATCAGGACAGAGCTATAAAAACACCATATATTTT.

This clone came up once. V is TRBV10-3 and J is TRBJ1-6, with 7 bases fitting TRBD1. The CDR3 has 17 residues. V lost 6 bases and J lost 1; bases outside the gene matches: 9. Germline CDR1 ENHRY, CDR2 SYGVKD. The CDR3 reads CAIRDDREGSYNSPLHF. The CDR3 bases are TGTGCCATCAGGGACGACAGGGAGGGTTCCTATAATTCACCCCTCCACTTT.

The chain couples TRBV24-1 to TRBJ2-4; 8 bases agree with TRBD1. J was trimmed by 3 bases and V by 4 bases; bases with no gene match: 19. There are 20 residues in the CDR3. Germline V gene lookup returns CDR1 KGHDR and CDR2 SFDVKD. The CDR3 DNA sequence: TGTGCCACCAGTGACTTTTCCGGACAGGGTATTCATCATTTCAAAAACATTCAGTACTTC. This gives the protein CATSDFSGQGIHHFKNIQYF.

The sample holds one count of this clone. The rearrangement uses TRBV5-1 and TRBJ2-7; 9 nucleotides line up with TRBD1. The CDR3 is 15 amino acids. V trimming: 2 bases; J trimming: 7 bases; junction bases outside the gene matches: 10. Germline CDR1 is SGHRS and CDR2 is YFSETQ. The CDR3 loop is CASSFAGTGSGEQYF. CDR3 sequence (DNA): TGCGCCAGCAGCTTCGCCGGGACAGGGAGCGGAGAGCAGTACTTC.

The CDR3 nucleotides are TGCGCCAGCAGCCAAGAAGGGTTTGGGGGGAGCTCCTACGAGCAGTACTTC. This gives the protein CASSQEGFGGSSYEQYF. The genes are TRBV4-1 and TRBJ2-7, with D possibly matching TRBD2 (6 bases). V lost 0 bases and J lost 0, with 15 bases in between. Germline-derived CDR1 and CDR2 are MGHRA and YSYEKL. The CDR3 runs to 17 residues.

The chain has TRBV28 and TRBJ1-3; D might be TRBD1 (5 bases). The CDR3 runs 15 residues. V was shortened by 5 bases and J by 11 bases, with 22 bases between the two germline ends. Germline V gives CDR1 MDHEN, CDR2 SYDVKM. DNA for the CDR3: TGTGCCAGCAGTCCCCTGGGGCTCGGCCAAGGATCCATATATTTT. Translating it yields CASSPLGLGQGSIYF.

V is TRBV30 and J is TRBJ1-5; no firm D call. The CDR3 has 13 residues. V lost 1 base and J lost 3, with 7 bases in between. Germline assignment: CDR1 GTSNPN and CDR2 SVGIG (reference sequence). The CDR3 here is CAWSARNNQPQHF. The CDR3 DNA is TGTGCCTGGAGTGCCAGAAACAATCAGCCCCAGCATTTT.

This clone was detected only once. DNA of the CDR3: TGTGCCAGCAGCGTCCGGTTAGATCGAGGCTACACCTTC. Encoded protein: CASSVRLDRGYTF. The chain is built from TRBV9 and TRBJ1-2, with D uncertain. CDR1 and CDR2 from the germline V gene are SGDLS and YYNGEE. The CDR3 runs to 13 residues. V was trimmed by 2 bases and J by 8 bases, leaving 13 bases between them. Full variable domain (outside the CDR3, taken from reference TRBV9 and TRBJ1-2): DSGVTQTPKHLITATGQRVTLRCSPRSGDLSVYWYQQSLDQGLQFLIQYYNGEERAKGNILERFSAQQFPDLHSELNLSSLELGDSALYFCASSVRLDRGYTFGSGTRLTVV.

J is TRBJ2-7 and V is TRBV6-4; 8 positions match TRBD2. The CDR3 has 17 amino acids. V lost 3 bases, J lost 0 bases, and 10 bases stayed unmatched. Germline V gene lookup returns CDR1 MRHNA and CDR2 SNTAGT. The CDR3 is CASSDGPSGRSSYEQYF. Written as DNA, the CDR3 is TGTGCCAGCAGTGATGGACCTAGCGGGCGTAGCTCCTACGAGCAGTACTTC.

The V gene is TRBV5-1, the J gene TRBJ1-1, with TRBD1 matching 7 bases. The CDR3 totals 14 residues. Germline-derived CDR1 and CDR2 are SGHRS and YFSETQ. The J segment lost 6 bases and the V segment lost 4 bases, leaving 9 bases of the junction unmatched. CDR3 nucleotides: TGCGCCAGCAGCGTCGGGTCCCAGGGGGCTGAAGCTTTCTTT. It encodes CASSVGSQGAEAFF.

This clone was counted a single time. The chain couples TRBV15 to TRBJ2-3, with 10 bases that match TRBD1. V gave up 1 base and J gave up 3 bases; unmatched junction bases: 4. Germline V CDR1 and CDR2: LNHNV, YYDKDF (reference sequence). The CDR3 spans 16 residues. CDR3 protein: CATSRARTGGTDTQYF. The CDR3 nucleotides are TGTGCCACCAGCAGAGCCAGGACAGGGGGTACAGATACGCAGTATTTT.

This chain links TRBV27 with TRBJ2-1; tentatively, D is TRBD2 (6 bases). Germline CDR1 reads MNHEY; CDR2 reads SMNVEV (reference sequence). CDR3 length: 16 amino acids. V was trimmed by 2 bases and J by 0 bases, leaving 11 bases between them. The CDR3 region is CASSLVGGRSYNEQFF. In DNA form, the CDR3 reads TGTGCCAGCAGTTTAGTCGGGGGTCGCTCCTACAATGAGCAGTTCTTC.

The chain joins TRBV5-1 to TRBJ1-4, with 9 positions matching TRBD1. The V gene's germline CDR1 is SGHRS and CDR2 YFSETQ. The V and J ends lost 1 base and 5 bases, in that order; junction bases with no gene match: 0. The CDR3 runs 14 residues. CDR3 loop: CASSLTGGNEKLFF. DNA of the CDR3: TGCGCCAGCAGCTTGACAGGGGGCAATGAAAAACTGTTTTTT.

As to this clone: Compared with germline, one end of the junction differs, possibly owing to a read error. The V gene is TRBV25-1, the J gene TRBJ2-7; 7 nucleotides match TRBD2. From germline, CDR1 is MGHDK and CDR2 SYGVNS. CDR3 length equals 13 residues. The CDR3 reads CASSEYGREGSHF. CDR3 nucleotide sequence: TGTGCCAGCAGTGAATACGGCAGGGAGGGTTCCCACTTC.

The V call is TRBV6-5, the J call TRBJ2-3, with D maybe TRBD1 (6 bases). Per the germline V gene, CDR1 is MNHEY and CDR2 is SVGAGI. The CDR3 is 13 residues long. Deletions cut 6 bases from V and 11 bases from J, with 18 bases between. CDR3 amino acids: CASSNPGAYKQYF. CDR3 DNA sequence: TGTGCCAGCAGCAATCCAGGGGCATACAAGCAGTATTTT.

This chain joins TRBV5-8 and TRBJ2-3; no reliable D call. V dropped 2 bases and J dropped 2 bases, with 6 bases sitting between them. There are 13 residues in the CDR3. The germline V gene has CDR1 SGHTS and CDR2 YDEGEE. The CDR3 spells CASSFRNTDTQYF. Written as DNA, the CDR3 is TGTGCCAGCAGCTTCAGGAACACAGATACGCAGTATTTT. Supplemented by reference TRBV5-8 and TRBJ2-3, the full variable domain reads EAGVTQSPTHLIKTRGQQATLRCSPISGHTSVYWYQQALGLGLQFLLWYDEGEERNRGNFPPRFSGRQFPNYSSELNVNALELEDSALYLCASSFRNTDTQYFGPGTRLTVL.